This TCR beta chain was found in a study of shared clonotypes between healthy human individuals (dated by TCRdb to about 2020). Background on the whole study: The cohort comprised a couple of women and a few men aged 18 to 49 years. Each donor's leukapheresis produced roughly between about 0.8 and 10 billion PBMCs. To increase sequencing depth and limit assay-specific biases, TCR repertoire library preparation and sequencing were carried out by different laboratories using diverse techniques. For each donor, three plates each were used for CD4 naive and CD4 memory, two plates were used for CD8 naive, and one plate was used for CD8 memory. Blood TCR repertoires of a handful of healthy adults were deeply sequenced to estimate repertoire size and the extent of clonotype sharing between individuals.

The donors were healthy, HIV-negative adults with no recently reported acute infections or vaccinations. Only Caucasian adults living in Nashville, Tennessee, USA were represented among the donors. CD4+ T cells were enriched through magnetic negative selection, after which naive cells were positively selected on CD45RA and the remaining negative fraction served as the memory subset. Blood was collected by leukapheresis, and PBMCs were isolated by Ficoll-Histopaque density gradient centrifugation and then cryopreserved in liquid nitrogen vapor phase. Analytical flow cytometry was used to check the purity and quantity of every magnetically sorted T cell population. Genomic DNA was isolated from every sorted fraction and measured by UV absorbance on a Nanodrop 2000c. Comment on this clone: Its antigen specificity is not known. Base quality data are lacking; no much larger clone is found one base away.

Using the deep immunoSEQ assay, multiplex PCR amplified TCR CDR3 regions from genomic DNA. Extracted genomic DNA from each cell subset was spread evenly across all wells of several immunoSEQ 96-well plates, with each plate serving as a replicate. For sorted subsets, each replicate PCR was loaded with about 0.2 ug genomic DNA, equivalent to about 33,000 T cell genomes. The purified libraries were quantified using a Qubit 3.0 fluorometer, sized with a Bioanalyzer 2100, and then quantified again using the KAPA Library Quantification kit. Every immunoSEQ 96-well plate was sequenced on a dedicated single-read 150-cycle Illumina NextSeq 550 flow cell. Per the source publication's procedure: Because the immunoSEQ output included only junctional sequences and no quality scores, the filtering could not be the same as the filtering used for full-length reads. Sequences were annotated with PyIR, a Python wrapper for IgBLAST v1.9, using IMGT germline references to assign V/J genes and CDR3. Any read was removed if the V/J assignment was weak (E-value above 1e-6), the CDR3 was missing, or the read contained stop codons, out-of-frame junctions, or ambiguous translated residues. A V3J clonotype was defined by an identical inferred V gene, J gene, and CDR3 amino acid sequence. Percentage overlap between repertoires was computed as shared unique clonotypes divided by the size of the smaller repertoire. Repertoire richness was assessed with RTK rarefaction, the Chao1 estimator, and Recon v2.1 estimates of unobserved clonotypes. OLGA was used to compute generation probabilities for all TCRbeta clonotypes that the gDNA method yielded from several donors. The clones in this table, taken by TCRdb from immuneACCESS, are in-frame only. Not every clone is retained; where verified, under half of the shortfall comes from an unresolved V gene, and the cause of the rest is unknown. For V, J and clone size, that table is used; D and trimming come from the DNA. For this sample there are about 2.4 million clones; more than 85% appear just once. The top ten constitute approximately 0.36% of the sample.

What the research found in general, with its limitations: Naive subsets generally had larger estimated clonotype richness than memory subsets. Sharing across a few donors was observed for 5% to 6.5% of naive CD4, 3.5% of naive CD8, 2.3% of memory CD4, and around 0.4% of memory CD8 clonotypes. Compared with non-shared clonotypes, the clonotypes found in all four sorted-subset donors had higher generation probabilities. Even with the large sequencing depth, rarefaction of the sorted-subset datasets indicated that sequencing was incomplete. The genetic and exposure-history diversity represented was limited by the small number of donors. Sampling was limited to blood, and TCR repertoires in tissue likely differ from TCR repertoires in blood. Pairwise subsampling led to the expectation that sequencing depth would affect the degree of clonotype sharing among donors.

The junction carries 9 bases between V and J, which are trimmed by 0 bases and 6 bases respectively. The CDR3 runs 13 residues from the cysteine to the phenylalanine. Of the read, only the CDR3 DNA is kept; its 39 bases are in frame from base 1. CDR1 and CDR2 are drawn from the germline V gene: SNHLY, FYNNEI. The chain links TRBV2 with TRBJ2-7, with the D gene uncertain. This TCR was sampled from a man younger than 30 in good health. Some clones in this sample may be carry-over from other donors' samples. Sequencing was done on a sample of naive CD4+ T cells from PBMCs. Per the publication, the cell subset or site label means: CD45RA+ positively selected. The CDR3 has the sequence CASSEALPGEQYF. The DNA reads TGTGCCAGCAGTGAAGCGCTTCCGGGCGAGCAGTACTTC.